The sequence of this T cell receptor beta chain was determined in a study of cytomegalovirus exposure and HLA in healthy donors. The study's findings and limits: There were some public TCRs occurring in many donors, but most TCR sequences were rare.

Assay: immunoSEQ multiplex PCR; the TCRdb copy retains only in-frame clones and omits some. The table has under 250,000 clones, approximately 87% seen once; the top ten hold 2% to 3%. This CDR3 region has 14 residues. Germline V gene lookup returns CDR1 MDHEN and CDR2 SYDVKM. Trimming shortened V by 7 bases and J by 6 bases, and 15 bases separated the two germline ends. As for this clone: Its antigen is as yet unknown.

V is TRBV28 and J is TRBJ2-2; D remains ambiguous. The source is a man aged 18-30 years in good health and CMV-seronegative. Sequenced input: PBMCs. CDR3 in amino acids: CASTPSPEAGELFF. CDR3 nucleotide sequence: TGTGCCAGCACGCCGTCACCCGAGGCCGGGGAGCTGTTTTTT.